One and the same sample provided the 11 T cell receptor beta chains below, sequenced in a study of STAT5B mutations in CD4+ large granular lymphocyte leukemia. Produced via immunoSEQ multiplex PCR; TCRdb's table is partial and in-frame only. This table holds under 35,000 clones, roughly 77% found once. The sequencing input was CD4+ T cells from blood buffy coats. Receptor source: a human donor in good health.

Regarding this clone: A read error may account for a junction end that differs from germline. The CDR3 reads CASRLDRGLTDTQYF. For the CDR3, the DNA is TGTGCCAGCAGATTGGACAGGGGGCTCACAGATACGCAGTATTTT. The chain combines TRBV5-4 with TRBJ2-3, with 11 bases lining up with TRBD1. This CDR3 has 15 amino acids. Germline CDR1 reads SGHNT; CDR2 reads YYREEE (reference sequence).

This clone was counted a few times. This chain links TRBV6-1 with TRBJ2-3; D is perhaps TRBD2 (6 bases). Germline V gene sequence: CDR1 MNHNS, CDR2 SASEGT. The CDR3 is 13 residues long. V lost 6 bases and J 6 bases, leaving 13 bases between the germline ends. CDR3 nucleotide sequence: TGTGCCAGCAGCCCACTAGCTGGGGATACGCAGTATTTT. Its protein product is CASSPLAGDTQYF.

This clone was seen once. The V and J genes are TRBV5-6 and TRBJ2-5, with 9 bases that match TRBD1. CDR3 length equals 15 residues. Trimming at V came to 4 bases and at J to 1 base, leaving 5 bases not matched to a gene. The germline V gene has CDR1 SGHDT and CDR2 YYEEEE. The CDR3: CASSKTGGSQETQYF. CDR3 sequence (DNA): TGTGCCAGCAGCAAAACAGGGGGCAGCCAAGAGACCCAGTACTTC. Full variable domain (missing parts from reference TRBV5-6 and TRBJ2-5): DAGVTQSPTHLIKTRGQQVTLRCSPKSGHDTVSWYQQALGQGPQFIFQYYEEEERQRGNFPDRFSGHQFPNYSSELNVNALLLGDSALYLCASSKTGGSQETQYFGPGTRLLVL.

The V and J genes are TRBV28 and TRBJ1-2; 7 nucleotides match TRBD1. Germline V lookup: CDR1 MDHEN, CDR2 SYDVKM. Trimming at V came to 5 bases and at J to 0 bases, leaving 12 bases not matched to a gene. This CDR3 region has 17 residues. The CDR3 bases are TGTGCCAGCAGTCCCCGGCAGGGACAGCTCTCTAACTATGGCTACACCTTC. Translation gives CASSPRQGQLSNYGYTF.

V is TRBV4-1 and J is TRBJ1-3, with D possibly matching TRBD1 (6 bases). CDR1 is MGHRA, CDR2 YSYEKL, per germline. The ends were cut back, 2 bases at V and 7 bases at J, with 21 bases in the middle. The CDR3 is 17 amino acids. The DNA for the CDR3 is TGCGCCAGCAGCCAAACATCTTCTGCCGGAGGGGGGAACACCATATATTTT. Its translation: CASSQTSSAGGGNTIYF.

The CDR3 bases are TGCAGCGTCAGGACAGAGGGCTATGGCTACACCTTC. Its translation is CSVRTEGYGYTF. The rearrangement links TRBV29-1 to TRBJ1-2; possible D gene TRBD1, 6 bases. The CDR3 extends over 12 amino acids. V was cut by 6 bases and J by 4 bases, with 12 bases left in between. CDR1 SQVTM and CDR2 ANQGSEA come from the germline V gene. Supplemented by reference TRBV29-1 and TRBJ1-2, the full variable domain reads SAVISQKPSRDICQRGTSLTIQCQVDSQVTMMFWYRQQPGQSLTLIATANQGSEATYESGFVIDKFPISRPNLTFSTLTVSNMSPEDSSIYLCSVRTEGYGYTFGSGTRLTVV.

This clone was seen a handful of times. The genes are TRBV9 and TRBJ1-5; maybe TRBD1 (5 bases). This CDR3 is built from 14 residues. The germline CDR1 and CDR2 sequences are SGDLS and YYNGEE. Trimming shortened V by 0 bases and J by 6 bases, and 10 bases separated the two germline ends. The CDR3 sequence: CASSVGAGPQPQHF. The DNA of the CDR3 is TGTGCCAGCAGCGTAGGGGCAGGGCCTCAGCCCCAGCATTTT. The variable domain in full, with the rest retrieved from reference TRBV9 and TRBJ1-5, is DSGVTQTPKHLITATGQRVTLRCSPRSGDLSVYWYQQSLDQGLQFLIQYYNGEERAKGNILERFSAQQFPDLHSELNLSSLELGDSALYFCASSVGAGPQPQHFGDGTRLSIL.

This clone was seen once. This sequence joins TRBV6-5 and TRBJ2-7; D uncertain. This CDR3 is built from 14 residues. The V gene's germline CDR1 is MNHEY and CDR2 SVGAGI. Deletions cut 5 bases from V and 0 bases from J, with 11 bases between. CDR3 sequence (DNA): TGTGCCAGCAGTCCCCACGCGGACTCCTACGAGCAGTACTTC. The encoded protein is CASSPHADSYEQYF.

The gene calls are TRBV15 and TRBJ2-4, with D hard to call. This CDR3 has 16 amino acids. CDR1 and CDR2 (germline): LNHNV, YYDKDF (reference sequence). The V and J ends lost 0 bases and 1 base respectively, with 10 bases between them. CDR3 residues: CATSRDPSSAKNIQYF. CDR3 sequence (DNA): TGTGCCACCAGCAGAGACCCTAGTTCGGCCAAAAACATTCAGTACTTC.

V usage is TRBV21-1 and J usage is TRBJ2-2. TRBV21-1 is a pseudogene locus. There are 14 residues in the CDR3. DNA for the CDR3: TGTGCCAGCAGCGAAAATAACAACACCGGGGAGCTGTTTTTT. This codes for CASSENNNTGELFF.

This clone was counted a few times. The chain combines TRBV9 with TRBJ1-1; no reliable D call. Trimming removed 4 bases at V and 7 bases at J, with 17 bases between. Per the germline V gene, CDR1 is SGDLS and CDR2 is YYNGEE. The CDR3 sequence is 14 residues long. The CDR3: CASSPSGGSIEAFF. The CDR3, as DNA: TGTGCCAGCAGCCCCTCCGGTGGGTCGATTGAAGCTTTCTTT.